One and the same sample provided the 15 T cell receptor beta chains below, sequenced in a study of blood T cell repertoires in COVID-19. Sequencing was performed with immunoSEQ multiplex PCR; in TCRdb, only in-frame clones are kept and a portion is missing. Among more than 200,000 clones listed, roughly nine tenths were seen once. Input material: peripheral blood. These receptors all stem from a woman in her forties or fifties with acute or convalescent COVID-19.

In its sample, this clone was seen once. The V and J genes are TRBV18 and TRBJ2-1; D gene ambiguous. Germline CDR1 is KGHSH and CDR2 is LQKENI. Deletions cut 3 bases from V and 8 bases from J, with 11 bases between. This CDR3 is 13 amino acids long. In DNA form, the CDR3 reads TGTGCCAGCTCACCCCTCGCGCTCGATGAGCAGTTCTTC. Amino acid sequence: CASSPLALDEQFF.

The chain employs TRBV12-3 or TRBV12-4 and TRBJ1-5; D is ambiguous. V was clipped by 5 bases and J by 5 bases, with 10 bases between them. The CDR3 extends over 13 amino acids. The CDR3 region has the DNA TGTGCCAGCAGTCGGCAGGATCATCAGCCCCAGCATTTT. Translation gives CASSRQDHQPQHF.

The V call is TRBV19, the J call TRBJ2-7, with a possible D match to TRBD2 (5 bases). The CDR3 spans 14 residues. Germline values: CDR1 LNHDA, CDR2 SQIVND (reference sequence). V gave up 5 bases and J gave up 6 bases, with 17 bases separating them. In nucleotides, the CDR3 is TGTGCCAGTAGTGGAAATAGCGAAGGGCGCGAGCAGTACTTC. Protein: CASSGNSEGREQYF.

The chain recombines TRBV5-1 with TRBJ2-6; 8 nucleotides match TRBD1. From germline, CDR1 is SGHRS and CDR2 YFSETQ. The junction had 9 bases not matched to a gene; V was cut back by 2 bases and J by 2 bases. The CDR3 totals 18 residues. The CDR3 DNA is TGCGCCAGCAGCTTCTACGCAGGGGGCGTCGCTGGGGCCAACGTCCTGACTTTC. Translating it yields CASSFYAGGVAGANVLTF.

This clone has at least ten counts. DNA for the CDR3: TGCGCCAGCAGCTCCCTCCCCGGGACAGGGGGAGGAAACACCATATATTTT. This codes for CASSSLPGTGGGNTIYF. V and J are TRBV5-1 and TRBJ1-3; 11 nucleotides line up with TRBD1. CDR3 length: 17 residues. V shed 3 bases, J shed 4 bases, and the junction held 9 bases outside the gene matches. Germline V gene lookup returns CDR1 SGHRS and CDR2 YFSETQ.

The chain combines TRBV2 with TRBJ1-6; D is perhaps TRBD1 (6 bases). V shed 3 bases and J shed 5 bases, with 11 bases lying between them. The germline gives CDR1 SNHLY, CDR2 FYNNEI. The CDR3 sequence is 15 residues long. CDR3: CASSEWWGHNSPLHF. The CDR3 DNA is TGTGCCAGCAGTGAGTGGTGGGGGCATAATTCACCCCTCCACTTT.

The V gene is TRBV27, the J gene TRBJ2-2; 10 bases match TRBD1. Germline trimming cut 6 bases from V and 0 bases from J; bases unmatched to any gene: 7. Germline CDR1 and CDR2: MNHEY and SMNVEV (reference sequence). The CDR3 loop spans 17 amino acids. The CDR3 spells CASRPLGQGANTGELFF. The DNA for the CDR3 is TGTGCCAGCAGACCGCTCGGACAGGGGGCGAACACCGGGGAGCTGTTTTTT.

The V call is TRBV11-2, the J call TRBJ1-5; tentatively, D is TRBD1 (5 bases). V shed 4 bases and J shed 3 bases, with 13 bases lying between them. Per germline, CDR1 SGHAT and CDR2 FQNNGV. The CDR3 sequence is 15 residues long. Written as DNA, the CDR3 is TGTGCCAGCAGCTCCACCGGGACTCACAATCAGCCCCAGCATTTT. It is translated as CASSSTGTHNQPQHF.

This clone was picked up a small number of times. This chain uses TRBV7-2 with TRBJ2-5, with 11 positions matching TRBD2. With 1 base clipped from V and 2 bases from J, the junction kept 9 bases outside the gene matches. The CDR3 totals 18 residues. Germline CDR1 reads SGHTA; CDR2 reads FQGNSA. CDR3 amino acids: CASSLVSTSGSGQETQYF. The DNA for the CDR3 is TGTGCCAGCAGCTTAGTCAGTACTAGCGGGAGTGGGCAAGAGACCCAGTACTTC.

V usage is TRBV11-2 and J usage is TRBJ1-1; D perhaps matches TRBD1 (6 bases). The CDR3 runs to 14 residues. V was trimmed by 5 bases and J by 1 base, leaving 11 bases between them. Germline V gene sequence: CDR1 SGHAT, CDR2 FQNNGV. This chain's CDR3 is CASSQGTWNTEAFF. The CDR3 DNA reads as TGTGCCAGCAGCCAGGGGACATGGAACACTGAAGCTTTCTTT.

V gene TRBV18 combines with J gene TRBJ2-4; the match to TRBD2 covers 7 bases. This CDR3 has 14 residues. Losses at the gene ends were 0 bases for V and 7 bases for J; bases not matched to a gene: 3. The germline V gene encodes CDR1 KGHSH and CDR2 LQKENI. The CDR3 here is CASSPPPGGNIQYF. CDR3 nucleotides: TGTGCCAGCTCACCACCACCCGGGGGGAACATTCAGTACTTC.

The chain recombines TRBV19 with TRBJ1-1; D is uncertain. This CDR3 is 16 amino acids long. CDR1 is LNHDA and CDR2 is SQIVND in the germline V gene (reference sequence). Trimming removed 0 bases at V and 1 base at J, with 12 bases between. Written as DNA, the CDR3 is TGTGCCAGTAGTATAGATCCGAACAGTAAGAACACTGAAGCTTTCTTT. Residues: CASSIDPNSKNTEAFF.

The chain's CDR3 is CASSKWRGQGDGNQPQHF. Here the CDR3 DNA reads TGTGCCAGCAGCAAATGGAGGGGACAGGGGGACGGCAATCAGCCCCAGCATTTT. V gene TRBV21-1 combines with J gene TRBJ1-5; TRBD1, the D gene given by the table, was not confirmed from the DNA. TRBV21-1 is marked as a pseudogene. The CDR3 loop spans 18 amino acids.

The V call is TRBV19, the J call TRBJ2-5; D remains ambiguous. The length of the CDR3 is 11 residues. Germline loops: CDR1 LNHDA, CDR2 SQIVND (reference sequence). The V and J ends lost 8 bases and 4 bases respectively, with 8 bases between them. DNA for the CDR3: TGTGCCAGTTCTGTCGGAGAGACCCAGTACTTC. The encoded protein is CASSVGETQYF.

This chain joins TRBV12-3 or TRBV12-4 and TRBJ1-6; possibly TRBD1 for D (5 bases). The CDR3 runs to 12 residues. Trimming removed 6 bases from V and 8 bases from J, with 8 bases in between. The CDR3 protein is CASSKGDSPLHF. As DNA, the CDR3 is TGTGCCAGCAGCAAAGGGGATTCACCCCTCCACTTT.